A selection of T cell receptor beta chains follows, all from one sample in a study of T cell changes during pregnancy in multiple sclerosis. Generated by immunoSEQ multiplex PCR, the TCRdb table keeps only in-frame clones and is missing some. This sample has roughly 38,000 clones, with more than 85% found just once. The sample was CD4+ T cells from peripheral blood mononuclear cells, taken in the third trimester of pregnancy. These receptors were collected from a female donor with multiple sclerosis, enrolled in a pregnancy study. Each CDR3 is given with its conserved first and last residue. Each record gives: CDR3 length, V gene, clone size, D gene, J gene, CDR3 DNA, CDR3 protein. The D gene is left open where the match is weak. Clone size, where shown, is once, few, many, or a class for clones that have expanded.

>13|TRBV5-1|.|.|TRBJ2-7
TGCGCCAGCAGCTTAGGGGTCTCCTACGAGCAGTACTTC
CASSLGVSYEQYF
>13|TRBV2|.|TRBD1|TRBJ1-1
TGTGCCAGCAAGGGACAGGGGTACACTGAAGCTTTCTTT
CASKGQGYTEAFF
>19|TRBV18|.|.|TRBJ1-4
TGTGCCAGCTCACCACGACACGTAGGGGGAAGTTCCCGTAATGAAAAACTGTTTTTT
CASSPRHVGGSSRNEKLFF
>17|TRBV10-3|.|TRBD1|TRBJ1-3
TGTGCCATCAGTGAGTCCCTGGCAGGGGGAGCTGGAAACACCATATATTTT
CAISESLAGGAGNTIYF
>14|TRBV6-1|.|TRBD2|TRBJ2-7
TGTGCCAGCACCACGGGACTAGTTTCCTACGAGCAGTACTTC
CASTTGLVSYEQYF
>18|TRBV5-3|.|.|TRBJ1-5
TGTGCCAGAAGCTGGCCTAGACTGTACGGACAAAAAAATCTGCCCCAGCATTTT
CARSWPRLYGQKNLPQHF
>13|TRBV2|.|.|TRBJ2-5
TGTGCCAGCAGTGAAAATTTTCGGGAGACCCAGTACTTC
CASSENFRETQYF
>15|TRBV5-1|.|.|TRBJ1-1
TGCGCCAGCAGCTTGGATACACGAACAGGGACTGAAGCTTTCTTT
CASSLDTRTGTEAFF
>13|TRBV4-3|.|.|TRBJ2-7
TGCGCCAGCAGCCAAGTACACTCCTACGAGCAGTACTTC
CASSQVHSYEQYF
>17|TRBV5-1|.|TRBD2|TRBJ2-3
TGCGCCAGCAGCTTGGAACGGGGGGGGCTCATCACAGATACGCAGTATTTT
CASSLERGGLITDTQYF
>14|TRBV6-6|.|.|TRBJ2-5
TGTGCCAGCAGTTACTCCGAGGGCCAAGAGACCCAGTACTTC
CASSYSEGQETQYF
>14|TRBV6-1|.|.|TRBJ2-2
TGTGCCAGCCCGACGGGACACCCCACCGGGGAGCTGTTTTTT
CASPTGHPTGELFF
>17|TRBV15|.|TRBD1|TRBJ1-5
TGTGCCACCAGCAGAGAGTACAGACAGGGGGGCAATCAGCCCCAGCATTTT
CATSREYRQGGNQPQHF
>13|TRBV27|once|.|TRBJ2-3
TGTGCCAGCTACAATACAGGGTCAGATACGCAGTATTTT
CASYNTGSDTQYF
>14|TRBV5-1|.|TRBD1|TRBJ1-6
TGCGCCAGCAGCTTTGACAGGGCAAACTCACCCCTCCACTTT
CASSFDRANSPLHF
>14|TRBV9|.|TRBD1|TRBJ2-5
TGTGCCAGCAGCGTAGGACAGGGGTGGGAGACCCAGTACTTC
CASSVGQGWETQYF
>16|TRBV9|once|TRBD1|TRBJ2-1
TGTGCCAGCAGCGTAGGGTCGCAGGGGGCGCGGAATGAGCAGTTCTTC
CASSVGSQGARNEQFF
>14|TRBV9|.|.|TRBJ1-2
TGTGCCAGCAGCGTAGGGGGGGGTCCCTATGGCTACACCTTC
CASSVGGGPYGYTF
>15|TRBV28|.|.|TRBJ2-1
TGTGCCAGCAGTTTAGGAGGGACCTCCTACAATGAGCAGTTCTTC
CASSLGGTSYNEQFF
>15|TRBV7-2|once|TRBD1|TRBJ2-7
TGTGCCAGCAGCCCGGGACAGGTCTCCACCTACGAGCAGTACTTC
CASSPGQVSTYEQYF
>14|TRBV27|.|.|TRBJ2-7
TGTGCCAGCAGTGTAAGCCAGGGGAGCTACGAGCAGTACTTC
CASSVSQGSYEQYF
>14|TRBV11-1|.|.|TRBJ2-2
TGTGCCAGCTCCGGGACTTCGAACACCGGGGAGCTGTTTTTT
CASSGTSNTGELFF
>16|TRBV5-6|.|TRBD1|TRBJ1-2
TGTGCCAGCAGCTTGTTGGGACAGGGGGTTGACTATGGCTACACCTTC
CASSLLGQGVDYGYTF
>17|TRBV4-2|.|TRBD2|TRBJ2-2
TGTGCCAGCAGCCGTGACTCGACTAGCGGAGTCACCGGGGAGCTGTTTTTT
CASSRDSTSGVTGELFF
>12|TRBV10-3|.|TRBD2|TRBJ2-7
TGTGCCATCTCTACCAGCGGGGGGGAGCAGTACTTC
CAISTSGGEQYF
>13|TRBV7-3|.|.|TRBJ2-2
TGTGCCAGCAGCTTGGACATACGACGGGAGCTGTTTTTT
CASSLDIRRELFF